This T cell receptor beta chain comes out of a study of blood T cell repertoires in COVID-19. Across the study: From the United States, Italy and Spain came samples of acute and convalescent COVID-19. Sources were T cells, B-cell-depleted T cells, or PBMCs; the material itself was cDNA or gDNA.

Authors' analysis steps: Amplifying reference gene primers gave estimates of nucleated cell counts. Measured with immunoSEQ multiplex PCR; TCRdb has only the in-frame clones, and not every one. V, J and clone size derive from that table, while D and trimming were established from the DNA sequence. The sample records more than 85,000 clones, about 81% being singletons. Germline CDR1 reads DFQATT; CDR2 reads SNEGSKA (reference sequence). V lost 2 bases, J lost 6 bases, and 8 bases lay in between. The CDR3 is made up of 11 amino acids. The source material was peripheral blood. This receptor was taken from an older man with acute or convalescent COVID-19. The genes are TRBV20-1 and TRBJ2-7; no clear D gene. Here the CDR3 reads CSARYTPEQYF. DNA for the CDR3: TGCAGTGCTAGATACACACCCGAGCAGTACTTC.